This entry lists 26 T cell receptor beta chains sequenced from one sample in a study of shared clonotypes between healthy human individuals. The data were produced by immunoSEQ multiplex PCR, yet TCRdb's version contains in-frame clones alone and is incomplete. The sample records a few million clones, about 92% being singletons. The sample taken for sequencing was naive CD4+ T cells sorted from blood. Documented subset: CD45RA+ positively selected. These receptor sequences come from a man in his late teens or twenties in good health.

The gene calls are TRBV10-3 and TRBJ2-7; no clear D gene. The CDR3 spans 13 residues. The germline V gene has CDR1 ENHRY and CDR2 SYGVKD. The V gene lost 2 bases and the J gene lost 5 bases, with 10 bases spanning the gap. CDR3 in amino acids: CAISEGWGDEQYF. In DNA form, the CDR3 reads TGTGCCATCAGTGAGGGCTGGGGTGACGAGCAGTACTTC.

In the case of this clone: Other DNA sequences in the sample encode the same CDR3. This chain connects TRBV18 to TRBJ1-4; no reliable D call. V lost 2 bases, J lost 8 bases, and 3 bases lay in between. Germline loops: CDR1 KGHSH, CDR2 LQKENI. CDR3 length: 11 residues. CDR3 protein: CASSPKEKLFF. The CDR3 nucleotides read TGTGCCAGCTCACCAAAAGAAAAACTGTTTTTT.

As to this clone: An end of the junction does not agree with germline; a read error may underlie this. The V gene is TRBV7-7, the J gene TRBJ1-1; D is undetermined. This CDR3 is built from 13 residues. CDR1 is SSHAT, CDR2 FNYEAQ, per germline (reference sequence). The CDR3 here is CASRLHGNTEAFF. CDR3 in DNA: TGTGCTAGCAGGTTACACGGAAACACTGAAGCTTTCTTT.

The chain links TRBV5-1 to TRBJ2-1; no reliable D call. The CDR3 length is 13 residues. CDR1 is SGHRS and CDR2 is YFSETQ in the germline V gene. Trimming took 4 bases from V and 5 from J, leaving 10 bases between them. CDR3 protein: CASSLRVHNEQFF. The CDR3 DNA follows: TGCGCCAGCAGCCTTCGGGTCCACAATGAGCAGTTCTTC.

V gene TRBV10-3 combines with J gene TRBJ2-2, with a possible D match to TRBD2 (6 bases). Germline V CDR1 and CDR2: ENHRY, SYGVKD. The CDR3 runs to 16 residues. V lost 6 bases, J lost 2 bases, and 16 bases lay in between. The CDR3 DNA follows: TGTGCCATCAGCGGAAACAGCGGGCTTAACACCGGGGAGCTGTTTTTT. This gives the protein CAISGNSGLNTGELFF.

V is TRBV27 and J is TRBJ1-6; TRBD1 might be the D (5 bases). CDR3 length equals 17 residues. V lost 6 bases and J 0 bases, leaving 15 bases between the germline ends. The germline V gene has CDR1 MNHEY and CDR2 SMNVEV (reference sequence). CDR3 region: CASSLGRGSSYNSPLHF. The CDR3 DNA follows: TGTGCCAGCAGCCTGGGGAGGGGAAGCTCCTATAATTCACCCCTCCACTTT.

The chain employs TRBV6-4 and TRBJ2-5; the match to TRBD2 covers 10 bases. The CDR3 length is 16 residues. Per germline, CDR1 MRHNA and CDR2 SNTAGT. After removal of 8 bases from V and 5 bases from J, the junction contained 14 bases not matched to a gene. CDR3 coding DNA: TGTGCCAGCTCCCTCAAGCGGGAGGGCCGGGATGAGACCCAGTACTTC. Encoded protein: CASSLKREGRDETQYF.

V usage is TRBV29-1 and J usage is TRBJ2-1, with TRBD1 matching over 9 bases. There are 16 residues in the CDR3. Looked up from germline, CDR1 is SQVTM and CDR2 is ANQGSEA. The trim removed 0 bases at V and 5 bases at J, leaving 8 bases unmatched. This chain's CDR3 is CSVEELGGQGNNEQFF. For the CDR3, the DNA is TGCAGCGTTGAAGAATTAGGGGGACAGGGAAACAATGAGCAGTTCTTC.

This chain connects TRBV28 to TRBJ2-7; D might be TRBD1 (6 bases). The V end was cut by 3 bases, the J end by 2 bases, with 11 bases between. The CDR3 has 14 amino acids. Germline-derived CDR1 and CDR2 are MDHEN and SYDVKM. The CDR3 sequence: CASSLSRGAYEQYF. CDR3 sequence (DNA): TGTGCCAGCAGTTTGAGCAGGGGAGCCTACGAGCAGTACTTC.

Details on this clone: Other DNA sequences in the sample encode the same CDR3. This chain joins TRBV10-3 and TRBJ2-5; 7 nucleotides agree with TRBD1. Unmatched junction bases numbered 3, after V lost 3 bases and J lost 2 bases. Germline-derived CDR1 and CDR2 are ENHRY and SYGVKD. The length of the CDR3 is 14 residues. CDR3 DNA: TGTGCCATCAGTGAAGCCAGGGGGCAAGAGACCCAGTACTTC. Its translation is CAISEARGQETQYF.

CDR3 sequence (DNA): TGTGCCAGCAGCGGGAGTTCCACAGATACGCAGTATTTT. Translating it yields CASSGSSTDTQYF. The chain joins TRBV6-5 to TRBJ2-3; TRBD2 is a possible D gene (6 bases). This CDR3 has 13 residues. The V and J ends lost 6 bases and 2 bases respectively, with 9 bases between them. Germline lookup yields CDR1 MNHEY and CDR2 SVGAGI.

The chain is built from TRBV4-1 and TRBJ1-6; 8 bases are shared with TRBD1. Germline CDR1 MGHRA, CDR2 YSYEKL. Losses at the gene ends were 3 bases for V and 7 bases for J; bases not matched to a gene: 5. CDR3 length equals 15 residues. CDR3 DNA: TGCGCCAGCAGCCAGGACAGGGTCGGGAATTCACCCCTCCACTTT. The encoded protein is CASSQDRVGNSPLHF.

The V call is TRBV10-3, the J call TRBJ2-5; TRBD1 matches at 8 bases. Looked up from germline, CDR1 is ENHRY and CDR2 is SYGVKD. The V and J ends lost 4 bases and 0 bases, in that order; junction bases with no gene match: 4. This CDR3 comprises 15 residues. The CDR3 reads CAISGGQANQETQYF. In DNA form, the CDR3 reads TGTGCCATCAGTGGGGGACAGGCGAACCAAGAGACCCAGTACTTC.

This clone was seen just once. The chain employs TRBV9 and TRBJ2-7, with D maybe TRBD1 (7 bases). V lost 0 bases to trimming and J lost 6 bases, with 10 bases between them. CDR3 length equals 13 residues. In germline, CDR1 is SGDLS, CDR2 YYNGEE. DNA of the CDR3: TGTGCCAGCAGCGTAGATCAGGGGGGCGAGCAGTACTTC. This gives the protein CASSVDQGGEQYF.

CDR3 sequence (DNA): TGTGCCAGCAGTGCAAGCGGGGGGGCTCCCGGGGAGCTGTTTTTT. This sequence encodes CASSASGGAPGELFF. The chain recombines TRBV6-5 with TRBJ2-2; 10 bases agree with TRBD2. This CDR3 has 15 amino acids. The ends lost 5 bases at V and 6 bases at J; junction bases unmatched: 6. Germline CDR1 and CDR2: MNHEY and SVGAGI.

The chain employs TRBV2 and TRBJ2-3; no clear D gene. The CDR3 length is 14 residues. Between the trimmed V and J ends, which lost 8 bases and 0 bases, there was a span of 12 bases. Per germline, CDR1 SNHLY and CDR2 FYNNEI. CDR3 coding DNA: TGTGCCAGCGTTAAAGCGCGAAGCACAGATACGCAGTATTTT. Protein sequence: CASVKARSTDTQYF.

The CDR3 sequence: CASTSGRATGELFF. The CDR3 bases are TGTGCCAGCACATCAGGGAGGGCCACCGGGGAGCTGTTTTTT. The chain carries TRBV2 and TRBJ2-2, with 7 bases lining up with TRBD2. Germline CDR1 reads SNHLY; CDR2 reads FYNNEI. The J segment lost 4 bases and the V segment lost 7 bases, leaving 6 bases of the junction unmatched. This CDR3 is 14 amino acids long.

The rearrangement joins TRBV6-6 to TRBJ2-5; 7 bases fit TRBD1. CDR3 size: 15 residues. Germline-derived CDR1 and CDR2 are MNHNY and SVGAGI (reference sequence). V was pared by 6 bases and J by 4 bases, with 11 bases of the junction left unmatched. The CDR3 DNA is TGTGCCAGCAGCCTCCACCGGGCAGGGGGAGAGACCCAGTACTTC. Translated, it gives CASSLHRAGGETQYF.

V is TRBV7-9 and J is TRBJ1-6; weak D call: TRBD1 (5 bases). Germline V lookup: CDR1 SEHNR, CDR2 FQNEAQ (reference sequence). The CDR3 sequence is 14 residues long. The V end was cut by 5 bases, the J end by 15 bases, with 20 bases between. CDR3 residues: CASSDTRDGGYLHF. DNA of the CDR3: TGTGCCAGCAGCGATACTAGGGACGGCGGGTACCTCCACTTT. The full variable domain, completed using reference TRBV7-9 and TRBJ1-6, is DTGVSQNPRHKITKRGQNVTFRCDPISEHNRLYWYRQTLGQGPEFLTYFQNEAQLEKSRLLSDRFSAERPKGSFSTLEIQRTEQGDSAMYLCASSDTRDGGYLHFGNGTRLTVT.

The rearrangement uses TRBV5-1 and TRBJ1-1, with D maybe TRBD1 (5 bases). V lost 0 bases to trimming and J lost 3 bases, with 12 bases between them. The length of the CDR3 is 15 residues. Germline CDR1 SGHRS, CDR2 YFSETQ. CDR3 in amino acids: CASSLARDSYTEAFF. CDR3 nucleotides: TGCGCCAGCAGCTTGGCCAGGGACTCTTACACTGAAGCTTTCTTT.

In DNA form, the CDR3 reads TGTGCCAGCAGCTTAGAAGGCGTCGGCTACAATGAGCAGTTCTTC. Translating it yields CASSLEGVGYNEQFF. The chain carries TRBV7-9 and TRBJ2-1; D gene uncertain. Germline V lookup: CDR1 SEHNR, CDR2 FQNEAQ (reference sequence). The CDR3 runs to 15 residues. V was shortened by 1 base and J by 3 bases, with 10 bases between the two germline ends. Supplemented by reference TRBV7-9 and TRBJ2-1, the full variable domain reads DTGVSQNPRHKITKRGQNVTFRCDPISEHNRLYWYRQTLGQGPEFLTYFQNEAQLEKSRLLSDRFSAERPKGSFSTLEIQRTEQGDSAMYLCASSLEGVGYNEQFFGPGTRLTVL.

The V and J genes are TRBV6-5 and TRBJ2-7; D possibly uses TRBD1 or TRBD2 (5 bases each). Germline loops: CDR1 MNHEY, CDR2 SVGAGI. The V gene lost 2 bases and the J gene lost 4 bases, with 18 bases spanning the gap. This CDR3 contains 16 residues. In DNA form, the CDR3 reads TGTGCCAGCAGTTACAGTACGCCAGGGACGGTGTACGAGCAGTACTTC. This encodes CASSYSTPGTVYEQYF.

The V and J genes are TRBV4-1 and TRBJ2-7; D gene uncertain. Germline CDR1 is MGHRA and CDR2 is YSYEKL. V was shortened by 0 bases and J by 7 bases, with 13 bases between the two germline ends. This CDR3 comprises 14 residues. CDR3 nucleotides: TGCGCCAGCAGCCAAGATGAACGTGTTGAGGAGCAGTACTTC. This gives the protein CASSQDERVEEQYF.

This sequence joins TRBV5-4 and TRBJ2-1; possibly TRBD1 or TRBD2 for D (5 bases each). CDR1 SGHNT and CDR2 YYREEE come from the germline V gene (reference sequence). Trimming removed 5 bases from V and 8 bases from J, with 11 bases in between. This CDR3 spans 12 amino acids. DNA for the CDR3: TGTGCCAGCAGGGGGGAGTATGATGAGCAGTTCTTC. Translation gives CASRGEYDEQFF.

The rearrangement joins TRBV11-3 to TRBJ2-5; a weak D match, TRBD1 (6 bases). Trimming took off 5 bases at V and 3 bases at J, with 13 bases between the two ends. The CDR3 spans 14 residues. CDR1 is SGHNT and CDR2 is YENEEA in the germline V gene. CDR3 in DNA: TGTGCCAGCAGCCCCGGGGACACTGAAGAGACCCAGTACTTC. As protein: CASSPGDTEETQYF.

The gene calls are TRBV5-1 and TRBJ2-3, with 8 bases matching TRBD2. Looked up from germline, CDR1 is SGHRS and CDR2 is YFSETQ. This CDR3 region has 14 residues. The V and J ends lost 4 bases and 5 bases, in that order; junction bases with no gene match: 6. DNA for the CDR3: TGCGCCAGCAGCCCCCGGACTAGCCTAGATACGCAGTATTTT. Protein product: CASSPRTSLDTQYF. Complete variable domain (other parts from reference TRBV5-1 and TRBJ2-3): KAGVTQTPRYLIKTRGQQVTLSCSPISGHRSVSWYQQTPGQGLQFLFEYFSETQRNKGNFPGRFSGRQFSNSRSEMNVSTLELGDSALYLCASSPRTSLDTQYFGPGTRLTVL.